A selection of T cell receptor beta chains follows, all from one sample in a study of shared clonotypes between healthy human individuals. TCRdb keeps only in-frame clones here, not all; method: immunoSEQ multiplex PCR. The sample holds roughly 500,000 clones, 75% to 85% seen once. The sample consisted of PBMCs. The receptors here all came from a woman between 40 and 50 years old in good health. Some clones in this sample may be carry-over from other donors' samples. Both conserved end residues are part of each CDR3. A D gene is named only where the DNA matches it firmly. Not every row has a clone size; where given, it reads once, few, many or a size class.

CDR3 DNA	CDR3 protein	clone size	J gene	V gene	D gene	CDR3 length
TGTGCCAGCAGCCCCGGCAGGGCCCTTACCGGGGAGCTGTTTTTT	CASSPGRALTGELFF	-	TRBJ2-2	TRBV7-2	-	15
TGTGCCTGGAGCGAGACGGGAAGTCCGTTTTTT	CAWSETGSPFF	-	TRBJ1-4	TRBV30	-	11
TGTGCCAGCAGTTACAGAGGGGCCGTAAGCTCCTACGAGCAGTACTTC	CASSYRGAVSSYEQYF	-	TRBJ2-7	TRBV6-5	-	16
TGCGCCAGCAGCTTGGCCGTCACTTCCGGGGAGCTGTTTTTT	CASSLAVTSGELFF	-	TRBJ2-2	TRBV5-1	-	14
TGTGCCAGCAGCGTAGAGGGACTAGGTTCCTACGAGCAGTACTTC	CASSVEGLGSYEQYF	-	TRBJ2-7	TRBV9	TRBD2	15
TGTGCCAGCAGCCAGTACCGAGAGACCCAGTACTTC	CASSQYRETQYF	-	TRBJ2-5	TRBV2	-	12
TGTGCCAGCAGCGTAGGGTCTAGCGGGAGAGGGCGGCCGAACACCGGGGAGCTGTTTTTT	CASSVGSSGRGRPNTGELFF	-	TRBJ2-2	TRBV9	TRBD2	20
TGCAGCGTTACCGGGGGTAGCGGGAGAACTCCCGATTCCCAGCAGTTCTTC	CSVTGGSGRTPDSQQFF	few	TRBJ2-1	TRBV29-1	TRBD2	17
TGTGCCAGCAGTGGGGGACAGGGTCTGGAAAAACTGTTTTTT	CASSGGQGLEKLFF	-	TRBJ1-4	TRBV28	TRBD1	14
TGTGCCAGCAGCGAGGCCCCTAGCGGGCTAAGCACAGATACGCAGTATTTT	CASSEAPSGLSTDTQYF	-	TRBJ2-3	TRBV9	TRBD2	17
TGTGCCAGTAGTATCGAGGTCTCGGCCTCCTACGAGCAGTACTTC	CASSIEVSASYEQYF	once	TRBJ2-7	TRBV19	-	15
TGTGCCAGCAGCTTACGGGCCGGCCAGGGCTACACCTTC	CASSLRAGQGYTF	-	TRBJ1-2	TRBV7-2	-	13
TGTGCCAGCACCTGGAGCGGGAGAGGGACCGGGGAGCTGTTTTTT	CASTWSGRGTGELFF	-	TRBJ2-2	TRBV7-6	TRBD2	15
TGTGCCAGCAGCGTAGGGGCAGCGGGGCTACAAGAGACCCAGTACTTC	CASSVGAAGLQETQYF	-	TRBJ2-5	TRBV9	TRBD2	16
TGTGCCAGCAGCTTCCCCGGAGCGGGTGAAAAACTGTTTTTT	CASSFPGAGEKLFF	-	TRBJ1-4	TRBV5-6	-	14
TGTGCCAGCAGCTTTCCTCTGAGCACAGATACGCAGTATTTT	CASSFPLSTDTQYF	-	TRBJ2-3	TRBV5-4	-	14
TGCGCCAGCAGCTTGGCCGCCGCCCGAAGGGCAGATACGCAGTATTTT	CASSLAAARRADTQYF	-	TRBJ2-3	TRBV5-1	-	16
TGTGCCACCAGCGGGTCGTACGGAAACACCGGGGAGCTGTTTTTT	CATSGSYGNTGELFF	-	TRBJ2-2	TRBV15	-	15
TGTGCCAGTAGCAGCTTCGTAGGAACTAATGAAAAACTGTTTTTT	CASSSFVGTNEKLFF	-	TRBJ1-4	TRBV19	-	15
TGTGCCAGCACCGGGTGGAGCACAGATACGCAGTATTTT	CASTGWSTDTQYF	-	TRBJ2-3	TRBV18	-	13
TGTGCCAGCAGTTCCTCCGGGACTAGTATCGCAGATACGCAGTATTTT	CASSSSGTSIADTQYF	-	TRBJ2-3	TRBV28	TRBD2	16
TGTGCCAGCAGTGGGCTGGGGACAGGGGATCAGCCCCAGCATTTT	CASSGLGTGDQPQHF	-	TRBJ1-5	TRBV6-1	TRBD1	15
TGCGCCAGCAGCCAAGAGGGACAGGGGTATAACTACGAGCAGTACTTC	CASSQEGQGYNYEQYF	-	TRBJ2-7	TRBV4-1	TRBD1	16
TGCGCCAGCAGCCAAGCAACTAGCGGGAGTTGGGAGACCCAGTACTTC	CASSQATSGSWETQYF	-	TRBJ2-5	TRBV4-1	TRBD2	16
TGTGCCAGCAGCGTGGAAGGATTCGGGGAGCTGTTTTTT	CASSVEGFGELFF	-	TRBJ2-2	TRBV9	-	13
TGCAGCGTCATCACTAGGACAGGGAACTATGGCTACACCTTC	CSVITRTGNYGYTF	many	TRBJ1-2	TRBV29-1	TRBD1	14
TGTGCCAGCAGTTCCCGGGACAGGCGCACTGAAGCTTTCTTT	CASSSRDRRTEAFF	once	TRBJ1-1	TRBV6-1	TRBD1	14
TGTGCCAGCAGCTTAAACCTCAATGAGCAGTTCTTC	CASSLNLNEQFF	-	TRBJ2-1	TRBV7-9	-	12
TGTGCCAGCAGCCAAGATCCACTAGCGGGAGGTCGAGCAGATACGCAGTATTTT	CASSQDPLAGGRADTQYF	-	TRBJ2-3	TRBV4-2	TRBD2	18